The next 26 T cell receptor beta chains were all read from a single sample in a study of graft-versus-host responses after intestinal transplantation. No cognate antigen is known for these TCRs. Assay used: immunoSEQ multiplex PCR; TCRdb lists only in-frame clones, some missing. Seen here are 100,000 to 120,000 clones, 85% to 95% observed once, and the top ten hold 0.4% to 0.55%. Source: unstimulated CD8+ T cells sorted from spleen or lymph node cells, taken before intestinal transplant. These receptor sequences come from a human donor who received an intestinal transplant.

CDR3 in amino acids: CASSLGPTDTQYF. CDR3 in DNA: TGTGCCAGCAGTTTAGGCCCCACAGATACGCAGTATTTT. The chain couples TRBV28 to TRBJ2-3; D unresolved. CDR1 is MDHEN, CDR2 SYDVKM, per germline. The CDR3 is 13 amino acids. Trimming shortened V by 2 bases and J by 2 bases, and 5 bases separated the two germline ends. The variable domain in full, with the rest retrieved from reference TRBV28 and TRBJ2-3, is DVKVTQSSRYLVKRTGEKVFLECVQDMDHENMFWYRQDPGLGLRLIYFSYDVKMKEKGDIPEGYSVSREKKERFSLILESASTNQTSMYLCASSLGPTDTQYFGPGTRLTVL.

This chain joins TRBV28 and TRBJ2-7, with 10 nucleotides matching TRBD2. The germline V gene encodes CDR1 MDHEN and CDR2 SYDVKM. V was pared by 3 bases and J by 3 bases, with 2 bases of the junction left unmatched. The CDR3 length is 14 residues. The CDR3 spells CASSFLAGDYEQYF. The CDR3 nucleotides are TGTGCCAGCAGTTTCCTAGCGGGAGACTACGAGCAGTACTTC.

This chain joins TRBV9 and TRBJ2-1; 7 nucleotides match TRBD2. This CDR3 is built from 15 residues. CDR1 and CDR2 (germline): SGDLS, YYNGEE. V shed 2 bases and J 7 bases; nucleotides not matched to a gene: 9. CDR3 in amino acids: CASSVSLLAWNEQFF. The CDR3 DNA follows: TGTGCCAGCAGCGTCAGTTTACTAGCGTGGAATGAGCAGTTCTTC.

This chain uses TRBV4-1 with TRBJ2-5; 7 bases agree with TRBD1. V trimming: 3 bases; J trimming: 0 bases; junction bases outside the gene matches: 4. The V gene's germline CDR1 is MGHRA and CDR2 YSYEKL. The CDR3 runs 15 residues. Here the CDR3 DNA reads TGCGCCAGCAGCCAGACAGGGTTCTACCAAGAGACCCAGTACTTC. It encodes CASSQTGFYQETQYF.

This clone appeared once. This chain links TRBV23-1 with TRBJ2-7, with D unresolved. TRBV23-1 is flagged as an ORF with uncertain function. The length of the CDR3 is 13 residues. The V end was cut by 2 bases, the J end by 3 bases, with 8 bases between. The CDR3 DNA reads as TGCGCCAGCAGTCAAATCCCGGACTACGAGCAGTACTTC. Protein product: CASSQIPDYEQYF.

The rearrangement uses TRBV27 and TRBJ1-2; 10 bases map to TRBD1. The trim removed 6 bases at V and 8 bases at J, leaving 12 bases unmatched. CDR3 size: 15 residues. The V gene's germline CDR1 is MNHEY and CDR2 SMNVEV (reference sequence). Here the CDR3 DNA reads TGTGCCAGCAGACTTAACCGGGACAGGGGCCACGGCTACACCTTC. Translating it yields CASRLNRDRGHGYTF.

The rearrangement joins TRBV9 to TRBJ2-4; D may be TRBD1 or TRBD2 (5 bases each). CDR1 and CDR2 from the germline V gene are SGDLS and YYNGEE. The CDR3 runs to 14 residues. Trimming cost V 7 bases and J 7 bases, with 18 bases left between them. In DNA, the CDR3 is TGTGCCAGCGGGACGGGCGAGACGCGGAACATTCAGTACTTC. Its protein product is CASGTGETRNIQYF.

This rearrangement joins TRBV6-5 to TRBJ1-2; D call uncertain. Germline values: CDR1 MNHEY, CDR2 SVGAGI. V gave up 5 bases and J gave up 4 bases, with 11 bases separating them. The CDR3 is made up of 13 amino acids. CDR3 sequence reads: CASSPGFSYGYTF. CDR3 DNA sequence: TGTGCCAGCAGTCCGGGATTCTCCTATGGCTACACCTTC.

About this clone itself: A junction boundary mismatches the germline segment, possibly from a read error. Here the CDR3 reads CAGRNRGSSEQYF. The CDR3 DNA is TGTGCCGGCAGAAACAGGGGATCCTCCGAGCAGTACTTC. The chain couples TRBV5-4 to TRBJ2-7; 7 nucleotides match TRBD1. Germline-derived CDR1 and CDR2 are SGHNT and YYREEE (reference sequence). The CDR3 consists of 13 residues.

The chain uses TRBV7-8 and TRBJ2-1, with D possibly matching TRBD1 (6 bases). The germline gives CDR1 SGHVS, CDR2 FQNEAQ. The CDR3 spans 16 residues. V was shortened by 4 bases and J by 6 bases, with 19 bases between the two germline ends. The chain's CDR3 is CASSSPDSRRSNEQFF. The CDR3 DNA reads TGTGCCAGCAGCTCTCCGGACAGCAGAAGGAGCAATGAGCAGTTCTTC.

The chain uses TRBV11-2 and TRBJ2-7, with TRBD2 matching over 15 bases. The V gene end was trimmed by 0 bases and the J gene end by 6 bases; junction bases not matched to a gene: 9. The CDR3 runs 18 residues. Germline CDR1 is SGHAT and CDR2 is FQNNGV. This chain's CDR3 is CASSLDYPGLAGGPEQYF. The CDR3, as DNA: TGTGCCAGCAGCTTAGACTACCCCGGACTAGCGGGAGGGCCCGAGCAGTACTTC.

This rearrangement joins TRBV9 to TRBJ2-7; 8 nucleotides align to TRBD1. V trimming: 3 bases; J trimming: 5 bases; junction bases outside the gene matches: 7. The germline V gene has CDR1 SGDLS and CDR2 YYNGEE. This CDR3 spans 14 amino acids. In DNA form, the CDR3 reads TGTGCCAGCAGCGGGATCGGACAGGGCGACGAGCAGTACTTC. This gives the protein CASSGIGQGDEQYF.

This sequence joins TRBV20-1 and TRBJ1-1, with D uncertain. This CDR3 has 9 residues. CDR1 is DFQATT, CDR2 SNEGSKA, per germline (reference sequence). Between the trimmed V and J ends, which lost 3 bases and 9 bases, there was a span of 5 bases. In nucleotides, the CDR3 is TGCAGTGCTAGCGGCAAAGCTTTCTTT. This translates into CSASGKAFF.

The chain couples TRBV30 to TRBJ2-7; D is possibly TRBD2 (5 bases). Germline CDR1 GTSNPN, CDR2 SVGIG (reference sequence). Trimming cost V 5 bases and J 2 bases, with 13 bases left between them. This CDR3 comprises 13 residues. The DNA for the CDR3 is TGTGCCTGGTGGGCGGGCGGAGCCTACGAGCAGTACTTC. This gives the protein CAWWAGGAYEQYF.

The chain has TRBV28 and TRBJ2-7; tentative D call: TRBD2 (5 bases). Per the germline V gene, CDR1 is MDHEN and CDR2 is SYDVKM. Trimming left V 6 bases short and J 2 bases short, with 17 bases between. This CDR3 region has 15 residues. CDR3 amino acids: CASRGVLSSTYEQYF. DNA for the CDR3: TGTGCCAGCAGGGGAGTGCTTTCCTCAACCTACGAGCAGTACTTC. Full variable domain (outside the CDR3, taken from reference TRBV28 and TRBJ2-7): DVKVTQSSRYLVKRTGEKVFLECVQDMDHENMFWYRQDPGLGLRLIYFSYDVKMKEKGDIPEGYSVSREKKERFSLILESASTNQTSMYLCASRGVLSSTYEQYFGPGTRLTVT.

The V gene is TRBV6-1, the J gene TRBJ2-7, with D perhaps matching TRBD1 or TRBD2 (6 bases each). Germline V lookup: CDR1 MNHNS, CDR2 SASEGT. V shed 1 base and J shed 0 bases, with 10 bases lying between them. This CDR3 spans 15 amino acids. CDR3 bases: TGTGCCAGCAGTGAAGGGGGGGCGGGCTCCTACGAGCAGTACTTC. This codes for CASSEGGAGSYEQYF.

The rearrangement joins TRBV9 to TRBJ1-2; no clear D. Germline V CDR1 and CDR2: SGDLS, YYNGEE. V lost 1 base and J lost 1, with 11 bases in between. The CDR3 totals 15 residues. CDR3: CASSVSGGHNYGYTF. Here the CDR3 DNA reads TGTGCCAGCAGCGTAAGTGGCGGGCATAACTATGGCTACACCTTC. Full variable domain (outside the CDR3, taken from reference TRBV9 and TRBJ1-2): DSGVTQTPKHLITATGQRVTLRCSPRSGDLSVYWYQQSLDQGLQFLIQYYNGEERAKGNILERFSAQQFPDLHSELNLSSLELGDSALYFCASSVSGGHNYGYTFGSGTRLTVV.

This rearrangement joins TRBV27 to TRBJ2-1, with a weak D call TRBD1 (6 bases). CDR1 and CDR2 from the germline V gene are MNHEY and SMNVEV (reference sequence). CDR3 length: 15 amino acids. Trimming cost V 1 base and J 4 bases, with 11 bases left between them. The CDR3 DNA reads as TGTGCCAGCAGTTTATATGGGGGACAATACAATGAGCAGTTCTTC. The encoded protein is CASSLYGGQYNEQFF.

This clone was observed once. The CDR3 region has the DNA TGTGCCAGCAGCTTGAAACAGGGCCTGGTCTATGAGCAGTTCTTC. It translates to CASSLKQGLVYEQFF. The chain joins TRBV5-4 to TRBJ2-1, with D maybe TRBD1 (6 bases). This CDR3 comprises 15 residues. Trimming pared 1 base from V and 8 bases from J, leaving 16 bases between. Germline V CDR1 and CDR2: SGHNT, YYREEE (reference sequence).

The DNA of the CDR3 is TGTGCCAGCAGTGAAGGAGGCCAGCAGTTCTTC. This encodes CASSEGGQQFF. The rearrangement links TRBV6-1 to TRBJ2-1; no definite D call. This CDR3 contains 11 residues. V lost 1 base, J lost 11 bases, and 6 bases lay in between. Germline assignment: CDR1 MNHNS and CDR2 SASEGT.

J is TRBJ2-7 and V is TRBV29-1; tentative D call: TRBD2 (6 bases). From germline, CDR1 is SQVTM and CDR2 ANQGSEA. V was pared by 3 bases and J by 0 bases, with 12 bases between. The CDR3 contains 14 residues. CDR3 sequence: CSVDWGDTSYEQYF. In DNA form, the CDR3 reads TGCAGCGTTGACTGGGGGGATACCTCCTACGAGCAGTACTTC.

This sequence joins TRBV11-2 and TRBJ2-2; D not certain. The CDR3 loop spans 12 amino acids. V dropped 10 bases and J dropped 5 bases, with 11 bases sitting between them. Germline CDR1 is SGHAT and CDR2 is FQNNGV. CDR3 DNA: TGTGCCACGGCTCTAGGTACCGGGGAGCTGTTTTTT. It encodes CATALGTGELFF.

The chain recombines TRBV21-1 with TRBJ2-7; the table's D call of TRBD1 was not tested on the DNA. TRBV21-1 is termed a pseudogene. The CDR3 contains 14 residues. CDR3 bases: TGTGCCAGCAGACCCCGGGACACCCTCTACGAGCAGTACTTC. Its protein is CASRPRDTLYEQYF.

The rearrangement links TRBV9 to TRBJ2-5, with 7 bases lining up with TRBD2. The end of the DNA is better explained by TRBJ2-7, so the J call may be wrong. The CDR3 sequence is 16 residues long. CDR1 SGDLS and CDR2 YYNGEE come from the germline V gene. CDR3 amino acids: CASSGPPAGEGYEQYF. CDR3 DNA: TGTGCCAGCAGCGGACCCCCGGCGGGAGAGGGCTACGAGCAGTACTTC.

V usage is TRBV7-9 and J usage is TRBJ2-2; the match to TRBD2 covers 9 bases. V was pared by 2 bases and J by 1 base, with 5 bases of the junction left unmatched. The CDR3 loop spans 17 amino acids. Germline assignment: CDR1 SEHNR and CDR2 FQNEAQ (reference sequence). CDR3 sequence: CASSLYLSGGNTGELFF. Here the CDR3 DNA reads TGTGCCAGCAGCTTATACCTTAGCGGGGGGAACACCGGGGAGCTGTTTTTT.

This chain uses TRBV13 with TRBJ2-1, with 10 bases aligning to TRBD2. This CDR3 comprises 16 residues. Germline CDR1 is PRHDT and CDR2 is FYEKMQ (reference sequence). The V segment lost 4 bases and the J segment 6 bases; nucleotides outside the gene matches: 9. In DNA form, the CDR3 reads TGTGCCAGCAGCTCCTTTACCTGGACTAGCGGCAATGAGCAGTTCTTC. Translating gives CASSSFTWTSGNEQFF.